The 12 T cell receptor beta chains listed next were all sequenced from one sample in a study of siplizumab effects on memory and regulatory T cells. Using immunoSEQ multiplex PCR, the repertoire was profiled, and TCRdb retains in-frame clones only, with some absent. The table lists approximately 94,000 clones, more than 95% of them singletons. Input material: naive CD4+ T cells sorted from blood. All receptors derive from a human donor in good health.

The chain uses TRBV5-6 and TRBJ2-5; no definite D call. The CDR3 is 12 amino acids. Trimming removed 2 bases from V and 4 bases from J, with 6 bases in between. Germline V lookup: CDR1 SGHDT, CDR2 YYEEEE. The CDR3 DNA follows: TGTGCCAGCAGCTTCTGGGGAGAGACCCAGTACTTC. This sequence encodes CASSFWGETQYF.

CDR3 loop: CASEERGASYEQYF. For the CDR3, the DNA is TGTGCCAGCGAGGAGCGGGGGGCCTCCTACGAGCAGTACTTC. The chain carries TRBV6-1 and TRBJ2-7; 9 bases map to TRBD2. V shed 8 bases, J shed 0 bases, and the junction held 5 bases outside the gene matches. The CDR3 runs to 14 residues. Germline lookup yields CDR1 MNHNS and CDR2 SASEGT.

The chain uses TRBV7-8 and TRBJ2-1, with D unresolved. The CDR3 has 15 amino acids. CDR1 and CDR2 (germline): SGHVS, FQNEAQ. The V end lost 5 bases, the J end lost 4 bases, and 15 bases lay between the germline ends. CDR3 residues: CASSPERLVYNEQFF. The CDR3 DNA sequence: TGTGCCAGCAGCCCCGAGAGATTAGTTTACAATGAGCAGTTCTTC.

The chain links TRBV5-1 to TRBJ2-2; weak D call: TRBD2 (6 bases). Trimming left V 8 bases short and J 1 base short, with 9 bases between. This CDR3 region has 13 residues. CDR1 is SGHRS and CDR2 is YFSETQ in the germline V gene. The CDR3 nucleotides read TGCGCCAGTCAGACTAGGAACACCGGGGAGCTGTTTTTT. This translates into CASQTRNTGELFF.

This clone was counted a few times. The chain links TRBV6-4 to TRBJ1-1; D call uncertain. The length of the CDR3 is 13 residues. Trimming cost V 8 bases and J 11 bases, with 21 bases left between them. Germline CDR1 reads MRHNA; CDR2 reads SNTAGT. The CDR3 loop is CASVPTPQVHAFF. The DNA for the CDR3 is TGTGCCAGCGTCCCGACTCCCCAGGTTCACGCTTTCTTT.

This clone appeared a single time. The J gene is TRBJ2-2, the V gene TRBV2, with 8 bases that match TRBD1. Trimming removed 5 bases from V and 1 base from J; junction bases left unmatched: 6. This CDR3 contains 16 residues. The V gene's germline CDR1 is SNHLY and CDR2 FYNNEI. For the CDR3, the DNA is TGTGCCAGCAGTCGCCAGGGGGCCCGGAACACCGGGGAGCTGTTTTTT. Amino acids: CASSRQGARNTGELFF.

V usage is TRBV6-5 and J usage is TRBJ1-5; a weak D match, TRBD1 (5 bases). The V end lost 4 bases, the J end lost 3 bases, and 10 bases lay between the germline ends. Germline CDR1 reads MNHEY; CDR2 reads SVGAGI. The length of the CDR3 is 14 residues. The CDR3 region is CASSSRQLNQPQHF. CDR3 nucleotide sequence: TGTGCCAGCAGTTCCAGACAGCTCAATCAGCCCCAGCATTTT.

This chain links TRBV19 with TRBJ2-4; 9 bases are shared with TRBD1. Germline CDR1 LNHDA, CDR2 SQIVND (reference sequence). V was pared by 0 bases and J by 1 base, with 4 bases of the junction left unmatched. The CDR3 is 17 amino acids. CDR3: CASSIDGQGIAKNIQYF. The CDR3 DNA follows: TGTGCCAGTAGTATAGACGGACAGGGGATTGCCAAAAACATTCAGTACTTC.

The CDR3 loop is CASSDSVRTLETQYF. The DNA for the CDR3 is TGCGCCAGCAGTGATAGCGTCCGGACATTAGAGACCCAGTACTTC. The V call is TRBV10-2, the J call TRBJ2-5, with D perhaps TRBD1 or TRBD2 (5 bases each). The V gene lost 3 bases and the J gene lost 4 bases, with 15 bases spanning the gap. Germline CDR1 and CDR2: WSHSY and SAAADI. The CDR3 is made up of 15 amino acids.

V and J are TRBV2 and TRBJ1-5; D possibly corresponds to TRBD1 (6 bases). The germline V and J ends were trimmed by 10 bases and 3 bases, with 19 bases remaining between them. Looked up from germline, CDR1 is SNHLY and CDR2 is FYNNEI. The CDR3 runs 15 residues. CDR3 amino acids: CATSAQGDFNQPQHF. The CDR3 DNA reads TGTGCCACTTCCGCACAGGGCGACTTCAATCAGCCCCAGCATTTT.

This clone occurred once. The J gene is TRBJ2-5, the V gene TRBV5-1; D perhaps matches TRBD2 (6 bases). This CDR3 is built from 14 residues. V lost 2 bases and J 2 bases, leaving 10 bases between the germline ends. Germline assignment: CDR1 SGHRS and CDR2 YFSETQ. CDR3 protein: CASSFLAGQETQYF. The DNA of the CDR3 is TGCGCCAGCAGCTTTCTCGCGGGGCAAGAGACCCAGTACTTC.

The chain carries TRBV7-2 and TRBJ1-5; D gene ambiguous. CDR1 and CDR2 from the germline V gene are SGHTA and FQGNSA. The CDR3 runs to 15 residues. V lost 2 bases and J 4 bases, leaving 12 bases between the germline ends. The CDR3 DNA reads TGTGCCAGCAGCTTAAATTCCATAACAAATCAGCCCCAGCATTTT. Its translation is CASSLNSITNQPQHF.